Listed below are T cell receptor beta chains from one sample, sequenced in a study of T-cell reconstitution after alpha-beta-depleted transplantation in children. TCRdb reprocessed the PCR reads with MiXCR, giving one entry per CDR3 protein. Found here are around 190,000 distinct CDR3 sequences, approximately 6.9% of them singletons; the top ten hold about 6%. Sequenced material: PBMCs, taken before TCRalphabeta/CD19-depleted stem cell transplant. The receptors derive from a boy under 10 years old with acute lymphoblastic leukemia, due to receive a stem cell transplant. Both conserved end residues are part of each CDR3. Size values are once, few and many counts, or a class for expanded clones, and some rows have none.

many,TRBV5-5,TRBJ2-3,CASSLQGIDTQYF
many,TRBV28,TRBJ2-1,CAITGRLNEQFF
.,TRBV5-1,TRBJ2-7,CASSLTLAGDEQYF
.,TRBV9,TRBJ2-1,CASSLTGGRDEQFF
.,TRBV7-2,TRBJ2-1,CASSLYRYNEQFF
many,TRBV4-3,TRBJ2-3,CASSQEISGGADTQYF
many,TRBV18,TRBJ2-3,CASSLRQGRNERITDTQYF
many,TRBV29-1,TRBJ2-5,CSVEEGRGETQYF
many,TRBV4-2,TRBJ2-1,CASSQLEEGSYNEQFF
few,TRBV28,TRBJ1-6,CASGATGLNSPLHF
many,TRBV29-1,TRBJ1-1,CSVRGKLRAEAFF
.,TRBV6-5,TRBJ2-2,CASSYSSGSYPGELFF
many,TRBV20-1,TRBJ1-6,CSAPGINPHSPLHF
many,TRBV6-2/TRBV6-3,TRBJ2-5,CASSYDRETQYF
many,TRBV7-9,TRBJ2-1,CASSLGGLVEQFF
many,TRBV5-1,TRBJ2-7,CASSLLGPMASYEQYF
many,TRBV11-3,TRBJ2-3,CASSPREVTDTQYF
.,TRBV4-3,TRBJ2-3,CASSQDSLAGGEADTQYF
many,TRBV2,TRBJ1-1,CASRGRRQNPMNTEAFF
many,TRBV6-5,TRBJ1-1,CATLDVGGTEAFF
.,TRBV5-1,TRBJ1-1,CASSLERGLTEAFF
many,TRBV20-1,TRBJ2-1,CSASPGVETGEQFF
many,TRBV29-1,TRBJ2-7,CSAQPTGAGEQYF
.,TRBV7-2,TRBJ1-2,CASSLEWGDGYTF
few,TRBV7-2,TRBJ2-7,CASSLGTSGRFFHEQYF
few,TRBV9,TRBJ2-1,CASSVASATLAYNEQFF
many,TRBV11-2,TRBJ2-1,CASSLLSGLSRGVF
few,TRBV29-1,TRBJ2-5,CSVEGPGETQYF
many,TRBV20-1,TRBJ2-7,CSATPGDVQYF
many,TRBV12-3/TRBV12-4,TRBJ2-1,CASSRDSYNEQFF
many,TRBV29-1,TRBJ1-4,CSVEDASNEKLFF
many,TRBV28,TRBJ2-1,CASSFWGRRSYNEQFF
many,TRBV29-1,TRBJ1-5,CSVEETGESNQPQHF
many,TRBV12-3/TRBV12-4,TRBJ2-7,CASSHSSPGSGEQYF
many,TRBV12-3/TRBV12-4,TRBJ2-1,CASSLYGQFF
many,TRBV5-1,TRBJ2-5,CASSLAMETQYF
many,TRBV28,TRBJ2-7,CASRPSGRAYEQYF
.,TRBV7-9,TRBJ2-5,CASSLGHWQETQYF
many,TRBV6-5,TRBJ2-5,CASSYRASRYQETQYF
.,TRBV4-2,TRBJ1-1,CASSLGAGLEAFF
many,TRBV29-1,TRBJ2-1,CSADIRQGNNEQFF
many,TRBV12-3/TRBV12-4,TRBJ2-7,CASSPQGFDYEQYF
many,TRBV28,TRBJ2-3,CASSPSAGDTQYF
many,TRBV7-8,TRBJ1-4,CASSPGRIAGKLFF
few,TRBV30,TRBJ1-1,CAFTARGGNTEAFF
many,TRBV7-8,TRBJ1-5,CASSTWDNQPQHF
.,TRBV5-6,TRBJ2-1,CASGPWGGVDEQFF
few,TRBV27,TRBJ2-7,CASSSGQGFTYEQYF
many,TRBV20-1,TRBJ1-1,CSARPVGAFF
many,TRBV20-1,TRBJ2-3,CSANPGQLDTQYF
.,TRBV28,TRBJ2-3,CASSRIAGGTDTQYF
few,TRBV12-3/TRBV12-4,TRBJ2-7,CASSQRGSYEQYF
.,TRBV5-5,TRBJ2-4,CASSLAGYEGTKNIQYF